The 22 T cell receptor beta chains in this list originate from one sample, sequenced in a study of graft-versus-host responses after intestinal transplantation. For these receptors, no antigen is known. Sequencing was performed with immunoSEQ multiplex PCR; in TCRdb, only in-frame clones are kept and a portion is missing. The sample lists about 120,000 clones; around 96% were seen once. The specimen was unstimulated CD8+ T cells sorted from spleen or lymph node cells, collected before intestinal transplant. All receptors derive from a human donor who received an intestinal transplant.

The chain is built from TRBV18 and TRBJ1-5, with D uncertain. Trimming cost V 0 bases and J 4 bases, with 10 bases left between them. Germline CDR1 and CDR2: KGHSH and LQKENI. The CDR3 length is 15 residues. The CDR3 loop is CASSPPDGWNQPQHF. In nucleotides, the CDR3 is TGTGCCAGCTCACCACCGGATGGGTGGAATCAGCCCCAGCATTTT.

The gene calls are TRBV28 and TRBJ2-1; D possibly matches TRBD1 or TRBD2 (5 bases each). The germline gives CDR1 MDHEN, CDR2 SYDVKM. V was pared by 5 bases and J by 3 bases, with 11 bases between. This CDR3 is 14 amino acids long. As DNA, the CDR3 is TGTGCCAGCAGTCCCGGGACCAACTACAATGAGCAGTTCTTC. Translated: CASSPGTNYNEQFF.

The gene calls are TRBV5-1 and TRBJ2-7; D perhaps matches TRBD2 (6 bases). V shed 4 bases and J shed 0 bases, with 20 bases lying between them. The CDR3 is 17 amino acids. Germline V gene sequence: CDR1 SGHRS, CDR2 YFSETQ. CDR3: CASSETVVRTTSYEQYF. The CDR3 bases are TGCGCCAGCAGCGAGACAGTGGTCCGGACTACCTCCTACGAGCAGTACTTC.

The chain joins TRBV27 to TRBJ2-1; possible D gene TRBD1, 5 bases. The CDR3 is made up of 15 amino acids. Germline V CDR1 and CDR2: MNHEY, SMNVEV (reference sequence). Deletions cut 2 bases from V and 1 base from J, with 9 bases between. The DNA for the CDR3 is TGTGCCAGCAGTTTAGGGCAGGGTTCCTACAATGAGCAGTTCTTC. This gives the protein CASSLGQGSYNEQFF.

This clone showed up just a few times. The chain's CDR3 is CASSYGQEYFQETQYF. The CDR3, as DNA: TGTGCCAGCAGCTATGGACAGGAATACTTCCAAGAGACCCAGTACTTC. The V gene is TRBV7-8, the J gene TRBJ2-5; the match to TRBD1 covers 7 bases. Germline assignment: CDR1 SGHVS and CDR2 FQNEAQ. J gave up 1 base and V 4 bases, and 9 bases lay outside the gene matches. The CDR3 has 16 amino acids.

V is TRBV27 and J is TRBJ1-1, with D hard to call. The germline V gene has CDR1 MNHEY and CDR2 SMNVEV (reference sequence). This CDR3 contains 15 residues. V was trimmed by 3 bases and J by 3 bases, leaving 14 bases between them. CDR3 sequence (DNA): TGTGCCAGCAGTTTTGGTTCGGGGAGTTACACTGAAGCTTTCTTT. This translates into CASSFGSGSYTEAFF.

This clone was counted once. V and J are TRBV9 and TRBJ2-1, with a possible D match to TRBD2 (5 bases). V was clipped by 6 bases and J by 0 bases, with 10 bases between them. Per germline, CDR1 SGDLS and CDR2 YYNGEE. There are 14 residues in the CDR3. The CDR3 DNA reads TGTGCCAGCATATCCACTAGCTCCTACAATGAGCAGTTCTTC. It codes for CASISTSSYNEQFF.

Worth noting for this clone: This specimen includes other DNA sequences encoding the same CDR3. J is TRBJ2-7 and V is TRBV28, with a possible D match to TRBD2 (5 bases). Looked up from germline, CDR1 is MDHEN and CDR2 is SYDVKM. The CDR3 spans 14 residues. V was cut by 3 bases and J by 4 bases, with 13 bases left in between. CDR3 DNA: TGTGCCAGCAGTTTCCAAGGACTTTTTTACGAGCAGTACTTC. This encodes CASSFQGLFYEQYF.

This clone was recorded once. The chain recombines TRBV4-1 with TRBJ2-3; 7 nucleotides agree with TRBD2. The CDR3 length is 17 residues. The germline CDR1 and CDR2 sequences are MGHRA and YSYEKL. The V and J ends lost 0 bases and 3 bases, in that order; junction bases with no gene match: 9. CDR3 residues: CASSQDQVAGLTDTQYF. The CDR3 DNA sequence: TGCGCCAGCAGCCAAGATCAGGTAGCGGGCCTTACAGATACGCAGTATTTT.

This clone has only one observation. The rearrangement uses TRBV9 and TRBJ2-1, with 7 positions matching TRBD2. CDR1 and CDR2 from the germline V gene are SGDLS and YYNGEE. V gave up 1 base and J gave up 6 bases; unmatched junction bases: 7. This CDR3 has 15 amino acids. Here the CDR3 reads CASSVSGRQLNEQFF. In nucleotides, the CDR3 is TGTGCCAGCAGCGTATCCGGGAGGCAGCTCAATGAGCAGTTCTTC.

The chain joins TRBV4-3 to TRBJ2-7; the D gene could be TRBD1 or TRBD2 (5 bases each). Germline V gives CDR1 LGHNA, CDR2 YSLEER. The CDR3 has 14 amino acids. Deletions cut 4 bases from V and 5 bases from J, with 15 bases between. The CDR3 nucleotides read TGCGCCAGCAGCCCACGGGACCGTATCGACGAGCAGTACTTC. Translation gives CASSPRDRIDEQYF.

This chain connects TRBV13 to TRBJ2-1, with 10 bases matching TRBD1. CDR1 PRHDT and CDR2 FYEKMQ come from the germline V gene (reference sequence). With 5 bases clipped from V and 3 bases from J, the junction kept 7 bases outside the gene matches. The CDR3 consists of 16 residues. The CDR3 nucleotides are TGTGCCAGCAGCCCGCGACAGGGGGCAGGCTACAATGAGCAGTTCTTC. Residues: CASSPRQGAGYNEQFF.

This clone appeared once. CDR3 DNA sequence: TGTGCCAGCAGTTTAGTTTACAATGAGCAGTTCTTC. Protein product: CASSLVYNEQFF. The genes are TRBV28 and TRBJ2-1; D ambiguous. The CDR3 consists of 12 residues. Germline V gives CDR1 MDHEN, CDR2 SYDVKM. Trimming pared 2 bases from V and 4 bases from J, leaving 3 bases between.

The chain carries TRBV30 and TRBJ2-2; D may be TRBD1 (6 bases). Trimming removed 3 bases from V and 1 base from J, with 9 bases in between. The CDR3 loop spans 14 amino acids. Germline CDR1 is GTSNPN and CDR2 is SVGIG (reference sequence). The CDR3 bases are TGTGCCTGGAGACAGGGACGGAACACCGGGGAGCTGTTTTTT. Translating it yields CAWRQGRNTGELFF.

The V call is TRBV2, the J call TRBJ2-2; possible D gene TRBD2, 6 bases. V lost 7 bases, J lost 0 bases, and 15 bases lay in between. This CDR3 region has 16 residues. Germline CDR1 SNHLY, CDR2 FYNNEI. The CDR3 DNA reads TGTGCCAGCACCTCGCCTACGGGAGCGAACACCGGGGAGCTGTTTTTT. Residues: CASTSPTGANTGELFF.

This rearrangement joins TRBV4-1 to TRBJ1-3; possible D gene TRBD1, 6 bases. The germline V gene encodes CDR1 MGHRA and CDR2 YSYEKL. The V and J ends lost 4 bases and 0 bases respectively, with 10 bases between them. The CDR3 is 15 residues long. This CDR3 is CASSPGGFSGNTIYF. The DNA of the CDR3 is TGCGCCAGCAGCCCTGGGGGCTTCTCTGGAAACACCATATATTTT.

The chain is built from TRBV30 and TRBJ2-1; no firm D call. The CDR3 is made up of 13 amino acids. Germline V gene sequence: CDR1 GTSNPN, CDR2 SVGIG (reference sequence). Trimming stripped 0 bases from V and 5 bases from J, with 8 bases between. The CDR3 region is CAWSVLSHNEQFF. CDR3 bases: TGTGCCTGGAGTGTACTTTCCCACAATGAGCAGTTCTTC. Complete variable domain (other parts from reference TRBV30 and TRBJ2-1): SQTIHQWPATLVQPVGSPLSLECTVEGTSNPNLYWYRQAAGRGLQLLFYSVGIGQISSEVPQNLSASRPQDRQFILSSKKLLLSDSGFYLCAWSVLSHNEQFFGPGTRLTVL.

CDR3 nucleotide sequence: TGTGCCAGCAGCCCTGGGACAGCTTCCTACGAGCAGTACTTC. It codes for CASSPGTASYEQYF. The chain combines TRBV11-2 with TRBJ2-7; 7 nucleotides align to TRBD1. After removal of 5 bases from V and 1 base from J, the junction contained 5 bases not matched to a gene. There are 14 residues in the CDR3. Germline CDR1 is SGHAT and CDR2 is FQNNGV.

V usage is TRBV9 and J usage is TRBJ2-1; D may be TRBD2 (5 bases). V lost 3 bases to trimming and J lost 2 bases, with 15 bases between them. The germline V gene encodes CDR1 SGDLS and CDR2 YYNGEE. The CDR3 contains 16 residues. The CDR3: CASSARLEAAYNEQFF. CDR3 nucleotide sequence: TGTGCCAGCAGCGCTCGCCTGGAGGCGGCCTACAATGAGCAGTTCTTC.

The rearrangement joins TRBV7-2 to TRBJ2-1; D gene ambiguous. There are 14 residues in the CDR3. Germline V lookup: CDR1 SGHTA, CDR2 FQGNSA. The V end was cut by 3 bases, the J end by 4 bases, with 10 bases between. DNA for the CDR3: TGTGCCAGCAGCTTCCTCGGAGAGTACAATGAGCAGTTCTTC. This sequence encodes CASSFLGEYNEQFF.

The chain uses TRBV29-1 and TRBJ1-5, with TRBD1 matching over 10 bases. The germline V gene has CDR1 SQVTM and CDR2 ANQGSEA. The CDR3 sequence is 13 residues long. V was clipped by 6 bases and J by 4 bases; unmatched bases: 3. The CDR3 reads CSVRTGGNQPQHF. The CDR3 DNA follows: TGCAGCGTCCGGACAGGGGGGAATCAGCCCCAGCATTTT.

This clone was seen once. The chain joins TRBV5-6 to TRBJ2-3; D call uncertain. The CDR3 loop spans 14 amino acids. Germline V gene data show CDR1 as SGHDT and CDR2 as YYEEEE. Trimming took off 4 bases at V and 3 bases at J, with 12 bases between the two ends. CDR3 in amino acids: CASSRIEVTDTQYF. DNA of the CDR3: TGTGCCAGCAGCCGGATCGAGGTAACAGATACGCAGTATTTT.